Listed below are T cell receptor beta chains from one sample, sequenced in a study of somatic mutations in cytotoxic T cells in rheumatoid arthritis. Sequencing was performed with immunoSEQ multiplex PCR; in TCRdb, only in-frame clones are kept and a portion is missing. The sample has approximately 20,000 clones, around 83% seen once. The specimen sequenced was CD8+ T cells sorted from blood. The receptors originated from a man aged 18 to 35 with rheumatoid arthritis. CDR3s include the opening cysteine and the closing phenylalanine or tryptophan. The D gene is left open where the match is weak. Size is omitted from some rows. Given values are once, few, many or a class for expanded clones.

v_gene	d_gene	len	j_gene	abundance	CDR3nt	CDR3aa
TRBV28	TRBD1	13	TRBJ2-5	.	TGTGCCAGCAGTTTAACAGGGGGAGAGACCCAGTACTTC	CASSLTGGETQYF
TRBV6-5	.	13	TRBJ2-5	.	TGTGCCAGCAGTTGGACAGCGGCGGAGACCCAGTACTTC	CASSWTAAETQYF
TRBV29-1	.	11	TRBJ1-2	once	TGCAGCGTAATCACGAACTATGGCTACACCTTC	CSVITNYGYTF
TRBV5-4	.	14	TRBJ2-7	once	TGTGCCAGCAGCGGGGGGACAGCATACTACGAGCAGTACTTC	CASSGGTAYYEQYF
TRBV7-9	.	17	TRBJ2-1	.	TGTGCCAGCAGCTCTCACGGGACTGCGAGCTCCTACAATGAGCAGTTCTTC	CASSSHGTASSYNEQFF
TRBV27	.	13	TRBJ1-6	.	TGTGCCAGCAACTTCCAGGTGGGATCACCCCTCCACTTT	CASNFQVGSPLHF
TRBV7-9	TRBD2	14	TRBJ2-3	.	TGTGCCAGCAGCTTAAGCGGGGGGGCAGATACGCAGTATTTT	CASSLSGGADTQYF
TRBV27	TRBD1	16	TRBJ2-1	once	TGTGCCAGCAGTCTCCGGGACAGGCCTCGATACAATGAGCAGTTCTTC	CASSLRDRPRYNEQFF
TRBV6-6	.	13	TRBJ1-4	.	TGTGCCAGTACTGAGGGCAGGGGAGGAAAACTGTTTTTT	CASTEGRGGKLFF
TRBV5-4	.	15	TRBJ2-5	.	TGTGCCAGCAGCTTGGCGGGATCCTTGGGAGAGACCCAGTACTTC	CASSLAGSLGETQYF
TRBV6-1	.	17	TRBJ1-2	.	TGTGCCAGCAGTGAAGCGGCGGGCAGGGCCGATAACTATGGCTACACCTTC	CASSEAAGRADNYGYTF
TRBV5-1	.	15	TRBJ2-2	.	TGCGCCAGCAGCTTGGCAGGGACGAACACCGGGGAGCTGTTTTTT	CASSLAGTNTGELFF
TRBV7-6	TRBD1	15	TRBJ2-7	.	TGTGCCAGCAGCTTAACACAGGGGAATGTATACGAGCAGTACTTC	CASSLTQGNVYEQYF
TRBV10-3	.	15	TRBJ1-6	.	TGTGCCATCAGTGAGTCGCCAGGGTCCGGTTCACCCCTCCACTTT	CAISESPGSGSPLHF
TRBV10-3	.	17	TRBJ1-3	.	TGTGCCATCAGTGATACAGGGCGGTGGGACTCTGGAAACACCATATATTTT	CAISDTGRWDSGNTIYF
TRBV11-1	.	11	TRBJ2-4	once	TGTGCCAGCAGCAACCTCCTAGTTCAGTACTTC	CASSNLLVQYF
TRBV6-4	.	14	TRBJ2-6	medium-sized	TGTGCCAGCAGTGACGATCGGGGGGCCAACGTCCTGACTTTC	CASSDDRGANVLTF
TRBV25-1	TRBD2	13	TRBJ2-5	.	TGTGCCAGCCTCCGGGACTATCAAGAGACCCAGTACTTC	CASLRDYQETQYF
TRBV27	.	14	TRBJ1-4	once	TGTGCCAGCAGTCTTACCCCTGGCGGGGAAAAACTGTTTTTT	CASSLTPGGEKLFF
TRBV15	TRBD2	18	TRBJ2-3	.	TGTGCCACCAGCAGAGTTAGGTCTGGCGGGGGGGCCAGAGATACGCAGTATTTT	CATSRVRSGGGARDTQYF
TRBV29-1	.	12	TRBJ2-5	.	TGCAGCGTTGAGGGCCATCAAGAGACCCAGTACTTC	CSVEGHQETQYF
TRBV7-2	.	15	TRBJ1-5	.	TGTGCCAGCAGTCCCCCGGAAGGGAGATATCAGCCCCAGCATTTT	CASSPPEGRYQPQHF
TRBV6-4	TRBD2	13	TRBJ2-3	few	TGTGCCAGCAGCGGGGGGGCCACAGATACGCAGTATTTT	CASSGGATDTQYF
TRBV5-6	TRBD2	16	TRBJ2-3	.	TGTGCCAGCAGCTTACTAGCGGGGGGGCGCACAGATACGCAGTATTTT	CASSLLAGGRTDTQYF
TRBV4-1	.	14	TRBJ2-2	.	.	CASSQRFGSGELFF
TRBV4-1	.	17	TRBJ2-3	medium-sized	TGCGCCAGCAGCCCCCAAAACGCCGGGGATAGCACAGATACGCAGTATTTT	CASSPQNAGDSTDTQYF
TRBV19	.	16	TRBJ1-5	.	TGTGCCAGTACCGATGACCCGGGGCTTTATGGGCAGCCCCAGCATTTT	CASTDDPGLYGQPQHF
TRBV4-1	TRBD1	14	TRBJ2-7	.	TGCGCCAGCAGCCCGGACAGGGGGTACTACGAGCAGTACTTC	CASSPDRGYYEQYF
TRBV6-1	.	15	TRBJ2-1	few	TGTGCCAGCAGTGAAGACGGGGGCTCCTACAATGAGCAGTTCTTC	CASSEDGGSYNEQFF
TRBV27	.	15	TRBJ2-2	.	TGTGCCAGCAGTTTAGGACAGGGAGGGACCGGGGAGCTGTTTTTT	CASSLGQGGTGELFF
TRBV27	TRBD1	16	TRBJ1-1	.	TGTGCCAGCAGTCCGAACCGGGGGACAGGGGATAAAGAAGCTTTCTTT	CASSPNRGTGDKEAFF
TRBV5-4	.	15	TRBJ2-7	.	TGTGCCAGCAGCTTGGGGAAGGGGACTGGGAACGAGCAGTACTTC	CASSLGKGTGNEQYF
TRBV29-1	TRBD1	12	TRBJ2-7	few	TGCAGCGCGACAGGGTCGAATGGGGAGCAGTACTTC	CSATGSNGEQYF
TRBV29-1	.	14	TRBJ1-1	.	TGCAGCGTTCCAGGTAAGGCAGGGAACACTGAAGCTTTCTTT	CSVPGKAGNTEAFF
TRBV5-8	.	15	TRBJ2-4	few	TGTGCCAGCAGCTTCCCGTACTTAGCCAAAAACATTCAGTACTTC	CASSFPYLAKNIQYF
TRBV2	TRBD2	17	TRBJ2-5	.	TGTGCCAGCGCTGAGGGGACTAGCGGGGGGCCACGGGAGACCCAGTACTTC	CASAEGTSGGPRETQYF
TRBV5-4	.	16	TRBJ2-2	.	TGTGCCAGCAGCCCACCTGACACATGGAACACCGGGGAGCTGTTTTTT	CASSPPDTWNTGELFF
TRBV29-1	TRBD1	12	TRBJ2-1	.	TGCAGCTTCAGGACAGGGGTCGGAGAGCAGTTCTTC	CSFRTGVGEQFF
TRBV2	.	14	TRBJ1-5	few	TGTGCCAGCAGTGAACAGATGACGTTAAAGCCCCAGCATTTT	CASSEQMTLKPQHF
TRBV2	TRBD1	14	TRBJ1-2	.	TGTGCCAGCAGTGTCTTCGACAGGGGTTATGGCTACACCTTC	CASSVFDRGYGYTF
TRBV27	.	13	TRBJ2-1	.	TGTGCCAGCAGTTCGAGCTCCTACAATGAGCAGTTCTTC	CASSSSSYNEQFF
TRBV7-8	.	18	TRBJ1-2	.	TGTGCCAGCAGCTTAGAATCAGCTAAGACACGATTTAACTATGGCTACACCTTC	CASSLESAKTRFNYGYTF
TRBV6-1	.	14	TRBJ1-1	.	TGTGCCAGCTCCGACAGACCCATGAACACTGAAGCTTTCTTT	CASSDRPMNTEAFF
TRBV7-9	.	12	TRBJ1-1	.	TGTGCCAGCAGCCTCGGCGAGACTGAAGCTTTCTTT	CASSLGETEAFF
TRBV11-2	TRBD1	17	TRBJ1-6	.	TGTGCCAGCAGCCGAACGACAGGGTCAGTCCGCAATTCACCCCTCCACTTT	CASSRTTGSVRNSPLHF
TRBV6-4	.	16	TRBJ2-3	.	TGTGCCAGCAGTGACTCGGGAGCCCGGGGCACAGATACGCAGTATTTT	CASSDSGARGTDTQYF
TRBV5-6	TRBD2	17	TRBJ2-1	.	TGTGCCAGCAGCTGGACTAGCGGGGGGGTCTCCTACAATGAGCAGTTCTTC	CASSWTSGGVSYNEQFF
TRBV27	TRBD1	15	TRBJ2-3	.	TGTGCCAGCAGTATACAGGGGGTCAGCACAGATACGCAGTATTTT	CASSIQGVSTDTQYF
TRBV6-5	.	16	TRBJ1-1	.	TGTGCCAGCAGTTACTCGAGTGGGGAAGGAGGCACTGAAGCTTTCTTT	CASSYSSGEGGTEAFF
TRBV19	.	13	TRBJ2-5	once	TGTGCCAGTAGTATGCGTGTTAAAGAGACCCAGTACTTC	CASSMRVKETQYF
TRBV4-2	.	15	TRBJ1-2	.	TGTGCCAGCAGCCAAGACCACAGCTTTAACTATGGCTACACCTTC	CASSQDHSFNYGYTF
TRBV5-4	.	12	TRBJ1-1	once	TGTGCCATCCTTGGCGCGGGCACTGAAGCTTTCTTT	CAILGAGTEAFF
TRBV10-1	.	15	TRBJ1-5	.	TGCGCCAGCAGGCCCCTAGGGGGAAGCAATCAGCCCCAGCATTTT	CASRPLGGSNQPQHF
TRBV2	.	18	TRBJ1-1	.	TGTGCCAGCAGTGAACACCCCCTCTTTGATGGTGTGAACACTGAAGCTTTCTTT	CASSEHPLFDGVNTEAFF
TRBV9	.	15	TRBJ2-3	.	TGTGCCAGCAGCGTAGGACAGTTTAGTACAGATACGCAGTATTTT	CASSVGQFSTDTQYF